The entry below gives a single T cell receptor (beta chain) sequence along with its context. Its antigen is not identified. This specimen belongs to a study of T-cell reconstitution after alpha-beta-depleted transplantation in children. General study results and limits: Newly made T cells mostly supplied T-cell counts and diversity one year after transplant. After transplant, at about two months, alpha-beta T cells were reportedly derived from several hundred expanded graft clones. Day-60 TCRbeta diversity that was high in some patients was derived from surviving recipient T cells and thymic progenitors.

The germline V gene encodes CDR1 DFQATT and CDR2 SNEGSKA (reference sequence). The CDR3 spans 15 residues. V lost 1 base and J lost 3; bases outside the gene matches: 6. Unique molecular identifiers were used in preparing the TCRbeta library. A single record per CDR3 protein comes from TCRdb applying MiXCR to the PCR reads. Of around 5,000 distinct CDR3 sequences listed, roughly 24% were seen once; the top ten hold approximately 35%. The rearrangement uses TRBV20-1 and TRBJ2-7; 10 nucleotides agree with TRBD1. The receptor comes from a male patient between 2 and 15 years old who had a stem cell transplant for acute lymphoblastic leukemia, so the T cells may come from the graft donor. Sequencing was performed on PBMCs, mostly from graft donor cells, taken 60 days after TCRalphabeta/CD19-depleted stem cell transplant. CDR3: CSARGDRGFGYEQYF. The CDR3 DNA reads as TGCAGTGCTAGAGGGGACAGGGGATTTGGCTACGAGCAGTACTTC.